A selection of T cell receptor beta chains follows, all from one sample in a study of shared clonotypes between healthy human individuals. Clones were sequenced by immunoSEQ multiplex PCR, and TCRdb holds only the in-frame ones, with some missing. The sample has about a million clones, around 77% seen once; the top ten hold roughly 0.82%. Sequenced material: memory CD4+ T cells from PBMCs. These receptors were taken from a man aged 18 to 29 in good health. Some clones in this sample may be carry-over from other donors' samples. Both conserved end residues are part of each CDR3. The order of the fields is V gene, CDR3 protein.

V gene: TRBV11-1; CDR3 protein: CASSLAIREQFF
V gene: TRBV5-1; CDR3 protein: CASSFRETQYF
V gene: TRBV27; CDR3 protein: CASSIAQGRSDTQYF
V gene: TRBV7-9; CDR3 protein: CASSRGQGGKPQHF
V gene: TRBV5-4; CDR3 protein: CASSWTGAYNEQFF
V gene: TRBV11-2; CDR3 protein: CASSPSRAAFF
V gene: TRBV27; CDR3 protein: CASSAPGGPQHF
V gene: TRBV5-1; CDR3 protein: CASSSVGGGAGRHIQYF
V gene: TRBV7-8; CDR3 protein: CASSSGLAGVADIQYF
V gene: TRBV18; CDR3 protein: CASSLQGPEAFF
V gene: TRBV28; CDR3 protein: CASSPGRAGGGYTF
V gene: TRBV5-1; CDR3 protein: CASSFITGGAWTEAFF
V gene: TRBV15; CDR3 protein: CATSRERLVEQFF
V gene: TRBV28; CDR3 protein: CASSRYEQYF
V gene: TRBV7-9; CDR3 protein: CASSLLQGAGTEAFF
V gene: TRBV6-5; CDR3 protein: CASTTLGGNGYGYTF
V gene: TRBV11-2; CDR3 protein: CASSSMAAGYGYTF
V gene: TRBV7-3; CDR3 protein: CASSLARTGANVLTF
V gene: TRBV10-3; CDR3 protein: CAISESSPGDNSPLHF
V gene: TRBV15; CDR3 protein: CATSRTGGNTEAFF
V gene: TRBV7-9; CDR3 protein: CASSSQGEGNQPQHF
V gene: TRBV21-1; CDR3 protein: CRNGTDEAFF
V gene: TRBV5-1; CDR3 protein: CASSQGQTRPNTEAFF
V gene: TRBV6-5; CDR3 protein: CASRLDLNTEAFF
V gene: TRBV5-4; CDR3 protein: CASSLVGARETQYF
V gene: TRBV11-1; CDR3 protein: CASSNDRGDLNTEAFF
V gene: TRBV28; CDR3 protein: CASSQRTARNTGELFF
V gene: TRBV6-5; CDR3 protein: CASSYSSPYNEQFF
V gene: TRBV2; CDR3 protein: CASRQGGLSGEQYF
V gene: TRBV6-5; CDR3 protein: CASSGPREGYTF
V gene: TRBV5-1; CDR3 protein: CASSLGVRTSGRLVHEQFF
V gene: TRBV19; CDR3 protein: CASSRNLNNQPQHF
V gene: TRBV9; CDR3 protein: CASSVAPMRGSTTEAFF
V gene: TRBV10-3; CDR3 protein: CAIRGQGRDTGELFF
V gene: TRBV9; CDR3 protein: CASSVDPVGGNEQFF
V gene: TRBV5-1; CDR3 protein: CASSLGENRETQYF
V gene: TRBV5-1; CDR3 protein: CASCRLAGEDTQYF
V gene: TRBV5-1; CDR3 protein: CASSFSGTTYEQYF
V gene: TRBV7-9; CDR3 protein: CASSGSPTPQGSTNEKLFF
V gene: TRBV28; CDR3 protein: CASSSHRDTQYF
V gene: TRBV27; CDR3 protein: CASRLGSGRGYGYTF
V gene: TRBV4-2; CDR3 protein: CASSQDQGLAKNIQYF
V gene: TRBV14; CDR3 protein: CASSQLGTGELFF
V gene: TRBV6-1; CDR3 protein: CASTSRDYGYTF
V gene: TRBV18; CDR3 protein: CASSTGQTAYEQYF
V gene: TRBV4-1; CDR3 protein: CASSQGTGSGANVLTF
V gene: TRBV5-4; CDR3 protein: CASSSQRGDSYEQYF
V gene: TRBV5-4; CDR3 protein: CASSLGGSGMQETQYF
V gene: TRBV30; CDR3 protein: CAWRLNSPLHF
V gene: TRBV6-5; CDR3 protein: CASRSPGRETQYF
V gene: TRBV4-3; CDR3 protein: CASSLRTAEKLFF
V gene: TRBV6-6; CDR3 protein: CASSYSQGAQYTEAFF
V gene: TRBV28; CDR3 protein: CASSDSGGKETQYF
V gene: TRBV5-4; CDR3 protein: CASSLQGVSYEQYF
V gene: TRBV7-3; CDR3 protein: CASSLDPGTDTQYF
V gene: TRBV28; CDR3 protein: CASSLTALPAFF
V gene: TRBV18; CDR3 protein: CASSFVTGTNTGELFF
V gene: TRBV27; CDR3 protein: CASRPGLAGGGEQYF
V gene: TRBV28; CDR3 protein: CASSSPLSPGYNEQFF